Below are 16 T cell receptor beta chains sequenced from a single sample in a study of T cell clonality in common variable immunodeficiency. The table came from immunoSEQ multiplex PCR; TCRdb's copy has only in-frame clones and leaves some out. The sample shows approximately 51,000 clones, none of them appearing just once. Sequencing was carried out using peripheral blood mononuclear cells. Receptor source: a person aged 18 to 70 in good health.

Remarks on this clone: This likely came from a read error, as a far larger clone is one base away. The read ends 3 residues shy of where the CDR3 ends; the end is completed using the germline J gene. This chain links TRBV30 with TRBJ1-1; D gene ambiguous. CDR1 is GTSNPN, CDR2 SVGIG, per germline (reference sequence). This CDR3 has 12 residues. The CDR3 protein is CAWRVVASRAFF. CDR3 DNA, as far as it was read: TGTGCCTGGAGGGTCGTGGCTTCGAGG.

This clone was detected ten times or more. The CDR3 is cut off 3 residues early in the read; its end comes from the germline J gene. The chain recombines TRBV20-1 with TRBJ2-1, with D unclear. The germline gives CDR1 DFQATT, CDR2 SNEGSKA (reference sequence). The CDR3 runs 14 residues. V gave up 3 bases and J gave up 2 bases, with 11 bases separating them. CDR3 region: CSASADQTYNEQFF. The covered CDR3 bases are TGCAGTGCTAGCGCGGATCAGACCTACAATGAG.

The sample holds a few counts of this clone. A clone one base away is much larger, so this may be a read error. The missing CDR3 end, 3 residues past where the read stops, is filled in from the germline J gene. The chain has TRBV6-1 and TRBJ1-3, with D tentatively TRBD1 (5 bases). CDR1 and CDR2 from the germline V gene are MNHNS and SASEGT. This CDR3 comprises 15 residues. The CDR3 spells CASSELGGDGDTIYF. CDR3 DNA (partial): TGTGCCAGCAGTGAATTAGGAGGGGATGGAGACACC.

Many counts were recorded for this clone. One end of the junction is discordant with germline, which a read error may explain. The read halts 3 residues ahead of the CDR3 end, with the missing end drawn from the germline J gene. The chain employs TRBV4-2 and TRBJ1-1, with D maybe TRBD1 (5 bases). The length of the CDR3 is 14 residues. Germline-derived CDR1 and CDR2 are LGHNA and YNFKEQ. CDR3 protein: CASSQGAVNTEAFF. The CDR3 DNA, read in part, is TGCGCCAGCAGCCAAGGGGCAGTAAACACTGAA.

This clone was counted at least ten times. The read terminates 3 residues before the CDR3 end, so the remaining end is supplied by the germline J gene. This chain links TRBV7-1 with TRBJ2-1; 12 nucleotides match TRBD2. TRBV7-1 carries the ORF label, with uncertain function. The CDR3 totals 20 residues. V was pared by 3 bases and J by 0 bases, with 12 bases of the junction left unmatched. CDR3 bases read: TGTGCCAGCAGCTCCCCGCGCTCTAGCGGGGGGGCGGGCTCCTACAATGAG. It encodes CASSSPRSSGGAGSYNE. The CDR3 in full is CASSSPRSSGGAGSYNEQFF.

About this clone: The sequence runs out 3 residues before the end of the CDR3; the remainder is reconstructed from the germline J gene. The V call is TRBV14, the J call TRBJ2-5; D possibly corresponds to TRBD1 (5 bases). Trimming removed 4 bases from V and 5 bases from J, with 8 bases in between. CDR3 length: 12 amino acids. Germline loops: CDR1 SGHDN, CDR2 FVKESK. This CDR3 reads CASSRGRETQYF. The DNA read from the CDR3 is TGTGCCAGCAGCCGGGGCCGGGAGACC.

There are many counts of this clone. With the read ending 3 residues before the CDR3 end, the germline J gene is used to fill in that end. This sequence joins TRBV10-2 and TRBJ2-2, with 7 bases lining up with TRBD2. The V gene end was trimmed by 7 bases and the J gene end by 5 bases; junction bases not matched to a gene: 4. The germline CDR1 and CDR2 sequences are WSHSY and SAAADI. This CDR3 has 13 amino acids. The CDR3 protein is CASNRGGTGELFF. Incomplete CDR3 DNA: TGCGCCAGCAATAGGGGAGGGACCGGGGAG.

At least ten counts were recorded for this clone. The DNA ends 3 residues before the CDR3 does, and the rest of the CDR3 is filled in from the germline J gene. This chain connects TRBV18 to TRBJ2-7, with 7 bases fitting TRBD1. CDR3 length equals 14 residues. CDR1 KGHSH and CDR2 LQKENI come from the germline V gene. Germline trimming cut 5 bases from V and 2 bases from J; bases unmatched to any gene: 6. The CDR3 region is CASSGRTGTYEQYF. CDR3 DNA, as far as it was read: TGTGCCAGCTCAGGACGGACAGGAACCTACGAG. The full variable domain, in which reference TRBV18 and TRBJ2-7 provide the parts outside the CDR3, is NAGVMQNPRHLVRRRGQEARLRCSPMKGHSHVYWYRQLPEEGLKFMVYLQKENIIDESGMPKERFSAEFPKEGPSILRIQQVVRGDSAAYFCASSGRTGTYEQYFGPGTRLTVT.

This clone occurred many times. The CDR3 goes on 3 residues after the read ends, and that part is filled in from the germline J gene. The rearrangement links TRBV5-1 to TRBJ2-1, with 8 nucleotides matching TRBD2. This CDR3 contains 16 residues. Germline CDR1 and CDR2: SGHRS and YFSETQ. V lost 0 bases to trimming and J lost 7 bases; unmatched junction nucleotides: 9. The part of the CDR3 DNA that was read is TGCGCCAGCAGCTTGGCCCCAGCGGGGGCCGGGAATGAG. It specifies CASSLAPAGAGNE. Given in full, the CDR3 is CASSLAPAGAGNEQFF. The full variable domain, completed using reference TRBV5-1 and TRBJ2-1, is KAGVTQTPRYLIKTRGQQVTLSCSPISGHRSVSWYQQTPGQGLQFLFEYFSETQRNKGNFPGRFSGRQFSNSRSEMNVSTLELGDSALYLCASSLAPAGAGNEQFFGPGTRLTVL.

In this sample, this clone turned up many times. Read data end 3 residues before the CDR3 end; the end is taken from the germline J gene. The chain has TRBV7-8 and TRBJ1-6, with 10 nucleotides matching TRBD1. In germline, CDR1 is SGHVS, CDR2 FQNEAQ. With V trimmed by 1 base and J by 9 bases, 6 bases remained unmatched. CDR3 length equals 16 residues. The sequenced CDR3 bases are TGTGCCAGCAGCTTAGACCGGGACAGGGGATTTTCACCC. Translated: CASSLDRDRGFSP. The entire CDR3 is CASSLDRDRGFSPLHF.

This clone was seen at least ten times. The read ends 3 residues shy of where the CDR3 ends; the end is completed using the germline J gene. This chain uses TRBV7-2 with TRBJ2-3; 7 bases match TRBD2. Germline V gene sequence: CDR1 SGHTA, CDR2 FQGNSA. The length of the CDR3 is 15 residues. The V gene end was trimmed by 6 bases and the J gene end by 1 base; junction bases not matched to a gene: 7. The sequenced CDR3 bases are TGTGCCAGCAGGAACTCTCGGGGGGGCACAGATACG. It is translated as CASRNSRGGTDT. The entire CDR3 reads CASRNSRGGTDTQYF.

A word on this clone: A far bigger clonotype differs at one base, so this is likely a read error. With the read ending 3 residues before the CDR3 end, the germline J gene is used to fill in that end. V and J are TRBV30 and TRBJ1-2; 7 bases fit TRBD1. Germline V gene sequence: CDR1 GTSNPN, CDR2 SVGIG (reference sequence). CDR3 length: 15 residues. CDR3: CAWSVDRASSYEYTF. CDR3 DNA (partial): TGTGCCTGGAGTGTAGACAGGGCCAGCTCCTACGAG.

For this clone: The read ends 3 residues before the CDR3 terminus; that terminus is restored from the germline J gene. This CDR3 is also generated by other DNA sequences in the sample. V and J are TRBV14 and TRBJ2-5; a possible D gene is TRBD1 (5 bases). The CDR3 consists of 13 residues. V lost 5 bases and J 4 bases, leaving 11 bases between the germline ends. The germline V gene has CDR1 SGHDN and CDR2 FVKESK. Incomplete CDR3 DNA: TGTGCCAGCAGCTCCATCAGGGTAGAGACC. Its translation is CASSSIRVET. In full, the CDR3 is CASSSIRVETQYF.

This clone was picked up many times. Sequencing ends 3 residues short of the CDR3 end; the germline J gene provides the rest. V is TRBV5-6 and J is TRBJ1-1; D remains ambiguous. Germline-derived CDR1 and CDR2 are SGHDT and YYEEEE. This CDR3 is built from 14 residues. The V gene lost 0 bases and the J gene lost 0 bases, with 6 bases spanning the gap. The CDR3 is CASSLAGMNTEAFF. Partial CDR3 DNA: TGTGCCAGCAGCTTGGCAGGCATGAACACTGAA.

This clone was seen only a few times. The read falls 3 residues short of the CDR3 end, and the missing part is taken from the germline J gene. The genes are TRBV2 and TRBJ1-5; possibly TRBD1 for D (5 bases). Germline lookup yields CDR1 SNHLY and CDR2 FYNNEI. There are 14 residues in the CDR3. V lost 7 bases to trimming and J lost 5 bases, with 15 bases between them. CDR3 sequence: CASTLRGKDQPQHF. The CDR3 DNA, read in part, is TGTGCCAGCACCCTGCGGGGGAAGGATCAGCCC. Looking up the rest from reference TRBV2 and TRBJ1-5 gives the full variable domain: EPEVTQTPSHQVTQMGQEVILRCVPISNHLYFYWYRQILGQKVEFLVSFYNNEISEKSEIFDDQFSVERPDGSNFTLKIRSTKLEDSAMYFCASTLRGKDQPQHFGDGTRLSIL.

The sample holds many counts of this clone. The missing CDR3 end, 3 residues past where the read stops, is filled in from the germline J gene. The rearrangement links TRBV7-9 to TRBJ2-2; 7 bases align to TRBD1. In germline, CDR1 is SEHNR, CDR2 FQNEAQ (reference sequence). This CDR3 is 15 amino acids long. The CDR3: CASSLAGTVTSMLFF. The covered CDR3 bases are TGTGCCAGCAGCTTAGCAGGGACAGTCACCTCTATG.